This T cell receptor (beta chain) stems from a study of blood T cell repertoires in COVID-19. On the study more broadly: The United States, Italy and Spain were the sources of the acute and convalescent COVID-19 samples.

This clone was recorded once. As originally analysed: Nucleated cell number was recorded as an estimate derived from reference gene primer amplification. Repertoires were generated with immunoSEQ multiplex PCR, while TCRdb's copy carries only in-frame clones and drops some. The DNA was the basis for D and trimming; V, J and clone size are from that table. The sample consists of about 50,000 clones, about four fifths of them appearing once. The receptor comes from a man in his 70s with active COVID-19. The sequenced sample consisted of peripheral blood.

Here the CDR3 reads CASSPGRVSDTQYF. In DNA, the CDR3 is TGTGCCAGCAGCCCCGGGAGGGTCTCAGATACGCAGTATTTT. This chain links TRBV7-3 with TRBJ2-3; TRBD2 matches 8 bases. This CDR3 is 14 amino acids long. CDR1 is SGHTA and CDR2 is FQGTGA in the germline V gene. With V trimmed by 5 bases and J by 4 bases, 5 bases remained unmatched.